The clone carrying this T cell receptor (beta chain) was observed a single time. As yet, its antigen is unknown. There are 12 residues in the CDR3. Germline CDR1 MDHEN, CDR2 SYDVKM. Trimming took 0 bases from V and 7 from J, leaving 6 bases between them. These data come from a study of shared clonotypes between healthy human individuals. The study, taken as a whole, reports: Clonotypes shared by all four sorted-subset donors had higher generation probabilities than non-shared clonotypes.

Template for every sorted-subset replicate PCR totaled roughly 200 ng DNA, tens of thousands of T cell genomes. The protocol was immunoSEQ multiplex PCR, while the TCRdb copy is restricted to in-frame clones and leaves out a portion. The data hold roughly 2.5 million clones, with approximately 92% observed a single time. CD4+ cells yielded CD45RA+ naive and CD45RA-negative memory subsets. Material: naive CD4+ T cells sorted from blood. This sample's subset: CD45RA+ positively selected. The V and J genes are TRBV28 and TRBJ1-2; D not certain. This sequence was found in a man younger than 35 in good health. The CDR3 coding sequence is TGTGCCAGCAGTTTATGGGGGTCTGGCTACACCTTC. It yields the protein CASSLWGSGYTF.